This T cell receptor beta chain emerged from a study of blood T cell repertoires in COVID-19 (dated by TCRdb to the early 2020s). For context, the study as a whole: Samples from collaborators originated in the United States, Italy and Spain and spanned both the acute and convalescent phases of COVID-19. The dataset comprised deeply sampled blood TCRbeta repertoires from subjects exposed to, actively infected with, or recovered from COVID-19. The repertoires were released in a freely available public database intended as a resource for research on the immune response to SARS-CoV-2. The prospective study material was composed of cDNA or gDNA derived from T cells, B-cell-depleted T cells, or PBMCs. Samples were obtained from the ongoing ImmuneRACE study (first 160 participants) and from over 1,000 subjects provided by 6 global collaborators. A de-identified subject ID, COVID-19 status, age in years and sex were almost always included in the sample metadata. Where available, HLA class I and class II types were taken from metadata supplied by the sample provider and were not determined by assay-based typing.

This clone has only one observation. Its specific antigen is unknown. Per-nucleotide qualities are absent, and no much larger clonotype sits a single base away. In Seattle, one collaborating source enrolled patients while the infection was active and tracked those patients longitudinally over the course of disease. The collaborating institutions used their own protocols to collect whole blood in K2EDTA tubes. Collaborator samples were shipped for TCRbeta analysis as frozen whole blood, isolated PBMCs, or DNA extracted from either sample type. Findings and caveats that apply to the study as a whole: The quantity of clinical and demographic metadata differed by source and by participant and was supplied without curation.

The immunoSEQ Assay, a bias-controlled multiplex PCR, was used to amplify TCRbeta CDR3 regions from genomic DNA. Regarding the original processing steps: The number of nucleated cells in each sample was estimated by amplification of reference gene primers within the assay. Sequence reads were collapsed and filtered to measure the absolute abundance of every unique TCRbeta CDR3 rearrangement. For each sample, productive Simpson clonality was calculated as the square root of Simpson's diversity index across productive rearrangements. TCRdb re-hosts the immuneACCESS table, in-frame sequences only. Its copies lack some clones; in the studies checked, an unresolved V gene accounts for under half of them, and the cause for the rest is not known. V and J calls and clone size are as listed in that table; D and trimming were resolved from the DNA. The sample data list 200,000 to 250,000 clones, and about 82% of these were observed just once. The ten largest clones take up approximately 5.1% of the sample.

The clonotype originates from a man aged 45-65 years with COVID-19, enrolled during active disease. Sequencing input: peripheral blood.

The encoded CDR3 is CASSFGSGGWETQYF. The nucleotide sequence reads TGTGCCAGCAGTTTCGGTAGCGGGGGTTGGGAGACCCAGTACTTC. Recombination joined TRBV9 with TRBJ2-5, with 9 middle bases fitting TRBD2. From the cysteine up to the phenylalanine, the CDR3 has a length of 15 residues. Only the CDR3 portion is preserved as DNA: 45 bases, with reading frame beginning at the first base. From the germline V gene, CDR1 is SGDLS and CDR2 is YYNGEE. Germline trimming: 5 bases from V, 5 bases from J; junction bases outside gene matches: 10. With the rest looked up from the reference TRBV9 and TRBJ2-5 genes rather than sequenced, the full variable domain is DSGVTQTPKHLITATGQRVTLRCSPRSGDLSVYWYQQSLDQGLQFLIQYYNGEERAKGNILERFSAQQFPDLHSELNLSSLELGDSALYFCASSFGSGGWETQYFGPGTRLLVL.